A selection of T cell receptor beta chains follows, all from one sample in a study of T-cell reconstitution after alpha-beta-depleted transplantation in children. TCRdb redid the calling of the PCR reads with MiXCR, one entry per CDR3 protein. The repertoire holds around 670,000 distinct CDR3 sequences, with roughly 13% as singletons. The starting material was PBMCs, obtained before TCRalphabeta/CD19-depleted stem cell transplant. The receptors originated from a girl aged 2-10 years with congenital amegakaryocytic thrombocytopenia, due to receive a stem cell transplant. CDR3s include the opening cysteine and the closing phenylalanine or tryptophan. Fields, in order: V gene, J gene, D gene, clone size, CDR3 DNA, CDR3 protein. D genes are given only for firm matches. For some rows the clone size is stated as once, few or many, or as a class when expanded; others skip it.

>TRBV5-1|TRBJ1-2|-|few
TGCGCCAGCAGCCTCCGGGACCCTTGGGGCTACACCTTC
CASSLRDPWGYTF
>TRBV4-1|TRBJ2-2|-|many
TGCGCCAGCAGCGCCCTAGGTGCAGGGAGGTTTGTCGGGGAGCTGTTTTTT
CASSALGAGRFVGELFF
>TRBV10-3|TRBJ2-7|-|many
TGTGCCATCAGTGAGTATTCCCTAGAGCGGATACCCTACGAGCAGTACTTC
CAISEYSLERIPYEQYF
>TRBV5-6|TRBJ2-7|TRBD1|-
TGTGCCAGCAGCTTGTACTCCCTACAGGGGTACGAGCAGTACTTC
CASSLYSLQGYEQYF
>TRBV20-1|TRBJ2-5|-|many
TGCAGTGCCCAAATCCAAACCCTACAAGAGACCCAGTACTTC
CSAQIQTLQETQYF
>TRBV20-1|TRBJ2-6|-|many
TGCAGTGCTCAACCACTATCTGGGGCCAACGTCCTGACTTTC
CSAQPLSGANVLTF
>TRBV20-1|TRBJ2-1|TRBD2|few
TGCAGTGCTCATAGCCCCCGGACTAGCGGTTACAATGAGCAGTTCTTC
CSAHSPRTSGYNEQFF
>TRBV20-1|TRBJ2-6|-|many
TGCAGTGCTAGCAGGGCTGGGGCCAACGTCCTGACTTTC
CSASRAGANVLTF
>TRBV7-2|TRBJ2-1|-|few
TGTGCCAGCAGCCCGTTTGGGGACAATGAGCAGTTCTTC
CASSPFGDNEQFF
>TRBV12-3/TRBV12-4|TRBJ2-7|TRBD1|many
TGTGCCAGCAGAGAGCGCTCGGGACAGGGGGCTTACGAGCAGTACTTC
CASRERSGQGAYEQYF
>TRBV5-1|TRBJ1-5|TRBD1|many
TGCGCCAGCGTCCCCAAGGAGGGACAGGGACTTTATAGCAATCAGCCCCAGCATTTT
CASVPKEGQGLYSNQPQHF
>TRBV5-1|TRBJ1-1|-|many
TGCGCCAGCAGCTTTACGTTTGCGGCGGACACTGAAGCTTTCTTT
CASSFTFAADTEAFF
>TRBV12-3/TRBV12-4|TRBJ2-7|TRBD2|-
TGTGCCAGCAGTTTAAATTTACGAGCGGGAGAGGGAGAGCAGTACTTC
CASSLNLRAGEGEQYF
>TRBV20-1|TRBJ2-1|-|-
TGCAGTGCCCCGACTGTGTCGTGGCGGAATGAGCAGTTCTTC
CSAPTVSWRNEQFF
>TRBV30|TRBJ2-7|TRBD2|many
TGTGCCTGGAGTACTCGACTAGCGGGGAACTACGAGCAGTACTTC
CAWSTRLAGNYEQYF
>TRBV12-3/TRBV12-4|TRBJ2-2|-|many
TGTGCCAGCAGTTCCCAGTTACGGGGGGCAGGCGGGGAGCTGTTTTTT
CASSSQLRGAGGELFF
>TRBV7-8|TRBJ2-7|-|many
TGTGCCAGCAGCCTCTACGGATCTCACTACGAGCAGTACTTC
CASSLYGSHYEQYF
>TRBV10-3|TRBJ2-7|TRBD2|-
TGTGCCATCCAGAGAGGACTAGCGGGAGGGCCCTCGTTTTCCTACGAGCAGTACTTC
CAIQRGLAGGPSFSYEQYF
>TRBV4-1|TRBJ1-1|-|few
TGCGCCAGCAGACCAAGAGCGGGGTTGGGTACTGAAGCTTTCTTT
CASRPRAGLGTEAFF
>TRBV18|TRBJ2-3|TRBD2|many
TGTGCCAGCTCGACTAGCGGCTGGGCAGATACGCAGTATTTT
CASSTSGWADTQYF
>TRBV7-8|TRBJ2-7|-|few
TGTGCCAGCAGACTCCGGGACCTGACCTACGAGCAGTACTTC
CASRLRDLTYEQYF
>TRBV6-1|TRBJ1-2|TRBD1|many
TGTGCCAGCAGCGACAGGGGGCATGCTAACTATGGCTACACCTTC
CASSDRGHANYGYTF
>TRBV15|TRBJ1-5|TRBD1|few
TGTGCCACCAGCGGGGGACAGGATAATCAGCCCCAGCATTTT
CATSGGQDNQPQHF
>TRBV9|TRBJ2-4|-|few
TGTGCCAGCACGCCAGGGGAAATTAGGGACATTCAGTACTTC
CASTPGEIRDIQYF
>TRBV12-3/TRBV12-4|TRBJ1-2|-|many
TGTGCCACCCTTCAGGCTTTCAAAGGCTACACCTTC
CATLQAFKGYTF
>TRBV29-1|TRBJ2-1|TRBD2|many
TGCAGCGTTGTCCTGACTAGCGGGAGCTCCTACAATGAGCAGTTCTTC
CSVVLTSGSSYNEQFF
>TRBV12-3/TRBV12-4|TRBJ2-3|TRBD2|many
TGTGCCAGCTCGAGTAGCGGGAGAGGAGATACGCAGTATTTT
CASSSSGRGDTQYF
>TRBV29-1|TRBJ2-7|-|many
TGCAGCGTTGAATTGGAGAACACCTACGAGCAGTACTTC
CSVELENTYEQYF
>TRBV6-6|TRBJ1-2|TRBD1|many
TGTGCCAGCAGCCCTGACAGGGACTATGGCTACACCTTC
CASSPDRDYGYTF
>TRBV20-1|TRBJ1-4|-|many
TGCAGTGCTAGAGCTGGGCGGGGGCCCAAGGAAAAACTGTTTTTT
CSARAGRGPKEKLFF
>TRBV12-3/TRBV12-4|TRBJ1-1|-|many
TGTGCCAGCAGTCCCCCACAGGGTTTCAACACTGAAGCTTTCTTT
CASSPPQGFNTEAFF
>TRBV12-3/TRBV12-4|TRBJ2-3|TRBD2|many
TGTGCCAGCAGCCATATAGCGGGATTTGGCACAGATACGCAGTATTTT
CASSHIAGFGTDTQYF
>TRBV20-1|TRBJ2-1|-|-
TGCAGTGCTTCGGAGGAGAGCGGCGCCTACAATGAGCAGTTCTTC
CSASEESGAYNEQFF
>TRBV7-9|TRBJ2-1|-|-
TGTGCCAGTCAACTGGCGGGGCCCTACAATGAGCAGTTCTTC
CASQLAGPYNEQFF
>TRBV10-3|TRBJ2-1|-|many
TGTGCCATCCCCCTCGCGGTTCCAGAGTTCTTC
CAIPLAVPEFF
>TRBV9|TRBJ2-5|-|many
TGTGCCAGCAGCGTTTCAAGAGGTGGGGAGACCCAGTACTTC
CASSVSRGGETQYF
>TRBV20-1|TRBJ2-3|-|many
TGCAGTGCCCCTGTCTCGGGAGCACGCACAGATACGCAGTATTTT
CSAPVSGARTDTQYF
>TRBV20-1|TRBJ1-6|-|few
TGCAGTGCTAGGCAGCAGGGGATGGGTTCACCCCTCCACTTT
CSARQQGMGSPLHF